What follows are 24 T cell receptor beta chains derived from one specimen sequenced in a study of metastatic and nonmetastatic thyroid tumors. TCRdb reprocessed the PCR reads using MiXCR. The sample has some 22,000 clones; roughly 9.8% are singletons. All patients reached thyroid surgery having received no treatment beforehand. Sequenced sample: blood. All receptors come from a female donor with papillary thyroid cancer or a benign thyroid nodule (not recorded which). Some clones in this sample may be carry-over from other donors' samples.

In this sample, this clone turned up many times. This sequence may be a read error, since a much larger clone differs from it by one base. The rearrangement links TRBV27 to TRBJ2-2, with D perhaps matching TRBD1 or TRBD2 (5 bases each). Per germline, CDR1 MNHEY and CDR2 SMNVEV (reference sequence). Trimming took off 2 bases at V and 6 bases at J, with 10 bases between the two ends. The CDR3 has 14 residues. CDR3 in amino acids: CASSLARGPGELFF. The CDR3 bases are TGTGCCAGCAGTTTAGCCCGGGGACCCGGGGAGCTGTTTTTT.

Judged by abundance, this clone is medium-sized. CDR3 in amino acids: CASSPDPVRPTTQYF. The CDR3 region has the DNA TGTGCCAGCAGTCCCGACCCCGTGAGGCCCACTACGCAGTATTTT. The genes are TRBV27 and TRBJ2-3; no clear D. The germline CDR1 and CDR2 sequences are MNHEY and SMNVEV (reference sequence). This CDR3 is built from 15 residues. V was trimmed by 5 bases and J by 8 bases, leaving 20 bases between them.

There are many counts of this clone. CDR3 sequence: CSAREDPSGRPPYNEQFF. The DNA for the CDR3 is TGCAGTGCTAGAGAAGATCCTAGCGGGAGGCCCCCCTACAATGAGCAGTTCTTC. The V call is TRBV20-1, the J call TRBJ2-1, with 11 bases aligning to TRBD2. The V and J ends lost 0 bases and 2 bases, in that order; junction bases with no gene match: 9. Germline V CDR1 and CDR2: DFQATT, SNEGSKA (reference sequence). The CDR3 sequence is 18 residues long.

This clone has a count of ten or more. The V gene is TRBV5-6, the J gene TRBJ2-7; D not resolved. Trimming stripped 0 bases from V and 5 bases from J, with 12 bases between. The CDR3 loop spans 14 amino acids. Germline CDR1 reads SGHDT; CDR2 reads YYEEEE. CDR3 coding DNA: TGTGCCAGCAGCTTGGGCTTACAGAAGGACGAGCAGTACTTC. Amino acid sequence: CASSLGLQKDEQYF.

This clone was seen ten or more times. The V and J genes are TRBV4-2 and TRBJ2-3; D remains ambiguous. The germline CDR1 and CDR2 sequences are LGHNA and YNFKEQ. V gave up 1 base and J gave up 6 bases, with 11 bases separating them. There are 14 residues in the CDR3. The CDR3 DNA sequence: TGTGCCAGCAGCCAAGCTTGGGTACGGGATACGCAGTATTTT. It encodes CASSQAWVRDTQYF.

Remarks on this clone: This may stem from a read error, because a much larger clone lies one nucleotide away. Other nucleotide sequences from this sample produce the same CDR3. The chain links TRBV20-1 to TRBJ1-6; possible D gene TRBD1, 6 bases. Germline V CDR1 and CDR2: DFQATT, SNEGSKA (reference sequence). Trimming took off 6 bases at V and 8 bases at J, with 23 bases between the two ends. The CDR3 consists of 16 residues. The CDR3 region is CSARSEGHSEDSPLHF. The DNA of the CDR3 is TGCAGTGCCAGGTCCGAGGGACACTCTGAGGATTCACCCCTCCACTTT.

Worth noting for this clone: This clone may be a read error of a much larger clone one base away. The chain combines TRBV9 with TRBJ2-3, with 9 bases aligning to TRBD1. The CDR3 consists of 16 residues. Per the germline V gene, CDR1 is SGDLS and CDR2 is YYNGEE. The CDR3 spells CASSGPTGGWTDTRYF. CDR3 coding DNA: TGTGCCAGCAGCGGGCCTACAGGGGGCTGGACAGATACGCGGTATTTT.

In its sample, this clone was seen many times. The V gene is TRBV7-8, the J gene TRBJ1-2, with 8 bases matching TRBD1. The CDR3 length is 14 residues. With 5 bases clipped from V and 7 bases from J, the junction kept 9 bases outside the gene matches. From germline, CDR1 is SGHVS and CDR2 FQNEAQ. Here the CDR3 DNA reads TGTGCCAGCAGCCCAGGACAGGGATTGGGTGGCTACACCTTC. Its translation is CASSPGQGLGGYTF. Using reference TRBV7-8 and TRBJ1-2 for the parts outside the CDR3, the full variable domain is GAGVSQSPRYKVAKRGQDVALRCDPISGHVSLFWYQQALGQGPEFLTYFQNEAQLDKSGLPSDRFFAERPEGSVSTLKIQRTQQEDSAVYLCASSPGQGLGGYTFGSGTRLTVV.

This clone occurred many times. This chain connects TRBV6-1 to TRBJ2-2; the match to TRBD1 covers 7 bases. Germline CDR1 and CDR2: MNHNS and SASEGT. Trimming cost V 1 base and J 7 bases; bases outside gene matches: 18. This CDR3 is 19 amino acids long. This CDR3 is CASSEVHPGAGGLGGELFF. The CDR3 DNA reads as TGTGCCAGCAGTGAAGTTCATCCCGGCGCAGGGGGTCTCGGCGGGGAGCTGTTTTTT.

CDR3 loop: CSAGRGVVGNQPQHF. CDR3 DNA: TGCAGTGCTGGCCGGGGCGTCGTAGGCAATCAGCCCCAGCATTTT. The chain employs TRBV20-1 and TRBJ1-5; weak D call: TRBD1 (5 bases). From germline, CDR1 is DFQATT and CDR2 SNEGSKA (reference sequence). The CDR3 consists of 15 residues. V lost 5 bases and J lost 2, with 16 bases in between.

This clone was seen at least ten times. V usage is TRBV7-8 and J usage is TRBJ2-2; D may be TRBD1 (6 bases). Germline loops: CDR1 SGHVS, CDR2 FQNEAQ. This CDR3 is 15 amino acids long. V lost 6 bases and J 0 bases, leaving 11 bases between the germline ends. This CDR3 reads CASSWDTANTGELFF. CDR3 in DNA: TGTGCCAGCAGTTGGGACACCGCGAACACCGGGGAGCTGTTTTTT.

This clone is labeled as medium-sized (0.01 to 0.1%). The chain carries TRBV28 and TRBJ2-2; TRBD2 aligns across 8 bases. Germline CDR1 MDHEN, CDR2 SYDVKM. The CDR3 extends over 20 amino acids. The J segment lost 0 bases and the V segment lost 3 bases, leaving 15 bases of the junction unmatched. The CDR3 DNA follows: TGTGCCAGCAGTTTCTCTCAACGTCTAGCGGGTGGTGCGAACACCGGGGAGCTGTTTTTT. Translation: CASSFSQRLAGGANTGELFF. Full variable domain (remainder filled in from reference TRBV28 and TRBJ2-2): DVKVTQSSRYLVKRTGEKVFLECVQDMDHENMFWYRQDPGLGLRLIYFSYDVKMKEKGDIPEGYSVSREKKERFSLILESASTNQTSMYLCASSFSQRLAGGANTGELFFGEGSRLTVL.

The sample holds many counts of this clone. The gene calls are TRBV4-2 and TRBJ1-6; TRBD1 aligns across 7 bases. In germline, CDR1 is LGHNA, CDR2 YNFKEQ. V dropped 0 bases and J dropped 6; count of bases not matched to a gene: 8. CDR3 length equals 17 residues. For the CDR3, the DNA is TGTGCCAGCAGCCAAGAAGGGGGGGCAGGGGGTAATTCACCCCTCCACTTT. The encoded protein is CASSQEGGAGGNSPLHF.

This clone was detected only a few times. It may be a read error: a sequence one base away is much more abundant. The rearrangement joins TRBV27 to TRBJ1-4; 7 bases are a match to TRBD1. V shed 3 bases and J 4 bases; nucleotides not matched to a gene: 8. The CDR3 spans 16 residues. CDR1 and CDR2 (germline): MNHEY, SMNVEV (reference sequence). The CDR3 DNA sequence: TGTGCCAGCAGTTTTTCGGGACAGAGACTTAATGAAAAACTGTTTTTT. Translated: CASSFSGQRLNEKLFF.

This clone appeared many times. This chain connects TRBV12-3 or TRBV12-4 to TRBJ2-1, with 7 bases that match TRBD2. This CDR3 has 15 amino acids. The V segment lost 1 base and the J segment 3 bases; nucleotides outside the gene matches: 3. The CDR3 DNA reads as TGTGCCAGCAGTTTAGTTAGGACTAGCTACAATGAGCAGTTCTTC. This gives the protein CASSLVRTSYNEQFF.

This clone was found a few times. The chain links TRBV12-3 or TRBV12-4 to TRBJ1-2, with a tentative D call TRBD1 (5 bases). This CDR3 comprises 11 residues. The germline V and J ends were trimmed by 10 bases and 11 bases, with 17 bases remaining between them. The CDR3 sequence: CAIPYSGGYTF. In nucleotides, the CDR3 is TGTGCCATTCCGTACAGCGGGGGTTACACCTTC.

The table lists this clone with a count of one. The rearrangement links TRBV2 to TRBJ2-6; TRBD1 is a possible D gene (5 bases). The CDR3 is made up of 17 amino acids. The V gene lost 7 bases and the J gene lost 2 bases, with 18 bases spanning the gap. The germline CDR1 and CDR2 sequences are SNHLY and FYNNEI. The CDR3 region is CASMAGQGLAGANVLTF. The CDR3 DNA is TGTGCCAGCATGGCTGGGCAGGGCCTAGCTGGGGCCAACGTCCTGACTTTC.

Of note for this clone: Compared with germline, one end of the junction differs, possibly owing to a read error. The gene calls are TRBV19 and TRBJ1-1, with a tentative D call TRBD1 (5 bases). This CDR3 spans 16 amino acids. CDR1 and CDR2 (germline): LNHDA, SQIVND (reference sequence). The CDR3 protein is CASSRDGGRENNEAFF. CDR3 DNA sequence: TGTGCCAGTAGTCGGGACGGTGGTCGGGAGAACAATGAAGCTTTCTTT.

This clone was observed many times. This chain connects TRBV15 to TRBJ2-2; 14 bases match TRBD2. Unmatched junction bases numbered 9, after V lost 3 bases and J lost 3 bases. There are 19 residues in the CDR3. The germline V gene encodes CDR1 LNHNV and CDR2 YYDKDF (reference sequence). This CDR3 reads CATSREGLAGARDTGELFF. CDR3 DNA: TGTGCCACCAGCAGGGAGGGACTAGCGGGAGCCCGGGACACCGGGGAGCTGTTTTTT.

This clone was recorded a few times. V and J are TRBV28 and TRBJ2-7, with 10 bases lining up with TRBD1. The CDR3 totals 14 residues. J lost 5 bases, V lost 8 bases, and 9 bases had no gene match. The germline gives CDR1 MDHEN, CDR2 SYDVKM. The CDR3 DNA is TGTGCCAGCGCCTTCCGGGACAGGGGCCACGAGCAGTACTTC. This encodes CASAFRDRGHEQYF. Full variable domain (missing parts from reference TRBV28 and TRBJ2-7): DVKVTQSSRYLVKRTGEKVFLECVQDMDHENMFWYRQDPGLGLRLIYFSYDVKMKEKGDIPEGYSVSREKKERFSLILESASTNQTSMYLCASAFRDRGHEQYFGPGTRLTVT.

The sample holds a few counts of this clone. The chain employs TRBV7-2 and TRBJ1-4; D unclear. This CDR3 has 13 residues. Trimming stripped 5 bases from V and 0 bases from J, with 4 bases between. The germline CDR1 and CDR2 sequences are SGHTA and FQGNSA. CDR3 region: CASSTATNEKLFF. In nucleotides, the CDR3 is TGTGCCAGCAGCACCGCAACTAATGAAAAACTGTTTTTT. The whole variable domain, filled in from reference TRBV7-2 and TRBJ1-4, reads GAGVSQSPSNKVTEKGKDVELRCDPISGHTALYWYRQSLGQGLEFLIYFQGNSAPDKSGLPSDRFSAERTGGSVSTLTIQRTQQEDSAVYLCASSTATNEKLFFGSGTQLSVL.

The sample holds many counts of this clone. The chain has TRBV30 and TRBJ1-1; D uncertain. The V end lost 0 bases, the J end lost 3 bases, and 5 bases lay between the germline ends. CDR1 and CDR2 from the germline V gene are GTSNPN and SVGIG (reference sequence). The CDR3 extends over 12 amino acids. The CDR3 is CAWSVRYTEAFF. The CDR3 coding sequence is TGTGCCTGGAGTGTTAGGTACACTGAAGCTTTCTTT.

This clone appeared many times. V usage is TRBV9 and J usage is TRBJ2-1; D ambiguous. Trimming pared 6 bases from V and 4 bases from J, leaving 14 bases between. Germline CDR1 SGDLS, CDR2 YYNGEE. This CDR3 is built from 14 residues. CDR3 sequence: CASTRSEEYNEQFF. The CDR3 nucleotides read TGTGCCAGCACCCGTAGTGAGGAATACAATGAGCAGTTCTTC. Drawing the rest from reference TRBV9 and TRBJ2-1, the complete variable domain is DSGVTQTPKHLITATGQRVTLRCSPRSGDLSVYWYQQSLDQGLQFLIQYYNGEERAKGNILERFSAQQFPDLHSELNLSSLELGDSALYFCASTRSEEYNEQFFGPGTRLTVL.

This clone was recorded many times. This chain joins TRBV20-1 and TRBJ2-1; D possibly matches TRBD1 or TRBD2 (6 bases each). This CDR3 is 15 amino acids long. Per germline, CDR1 DFQATT and CDR2 SNEGSKA (reference sequence). V was pared by 1 base and J by 7 bases, with 17 bases between. The CDR3 coding sequence is TGCAGTGCTAGAGCTGGCGGGACGCAGGGGAATGAGCAGTTCTTC. As protein: CSARAGGTQGNEQFF.